The subject of this entry is one T cell receptor (beta chain). Its antigen remains unknown. The data were obtained in a study of cytomegalovirus exposure and HLA in healthy donors. PCR was performed using 60 Vbeta and 13 Jbeta primers. The data were produced by immunoSEQ multiplex PCR, yet TCRdb's version contains in-frame clones alone and is incomplete. The data hold under 150,000 clones, with around 72% observed a single time. This CDR3 region has 15 residues. Per germline, CDR1 LNHDA and CDR2 SQIVND (reference sequence). Trimming left V 4 bases short and J 4 bases short, with 16 bases between. Findings and limits, study-wide: Common viral pathogens seemed to be connected with several of the most significant clusters, according to a later analysis. The authors listed some 150 TCR beta chains as cytomegalovirus-associated. Analysis performed later found 16,951 TCR beta sequences associated with HLA alleles at 0.05 false discovery rate. For most TCR beta V segments, an earlier analysis put the productive rate at about 90% or about 30% of the time.

The source is a human donor in good health. Sequencing was done on a sample of PBMCs. This chain uses TRBV19 with TRBJ1-2; D is ambiguous. The CDR3 coding sequence is TGTGCCAGTAGTACCATCGGACTGCTGGGCTATGGCTACACCTTC. Translated, it gives CASSTIGLLGYGYTF.